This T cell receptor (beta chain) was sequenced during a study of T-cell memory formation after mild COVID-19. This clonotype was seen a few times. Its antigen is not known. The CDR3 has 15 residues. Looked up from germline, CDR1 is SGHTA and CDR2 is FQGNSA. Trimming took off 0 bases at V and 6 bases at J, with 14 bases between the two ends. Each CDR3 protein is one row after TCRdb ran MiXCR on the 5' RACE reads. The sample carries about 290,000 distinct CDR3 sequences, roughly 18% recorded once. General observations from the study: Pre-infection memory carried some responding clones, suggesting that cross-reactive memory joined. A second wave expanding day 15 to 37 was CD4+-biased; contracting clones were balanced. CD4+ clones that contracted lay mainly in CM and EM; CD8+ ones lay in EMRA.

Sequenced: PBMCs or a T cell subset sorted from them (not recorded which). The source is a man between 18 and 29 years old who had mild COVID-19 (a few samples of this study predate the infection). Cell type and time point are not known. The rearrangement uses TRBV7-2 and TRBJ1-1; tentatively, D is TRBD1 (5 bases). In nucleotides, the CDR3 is TGTGCCAGCAGCTTAGCCTGGGGGGTATGGGCTGAAGCTTTCTTT. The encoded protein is CASSLAWGVWAEAFF.